This entry lists 21 T cell receptor beta chains sequenced from one sample in a study of T cells after posttransplantation cyclophosphamide. Clones were sequenced by immunoSEQ multiplex PCR, and TCRdb holds only the in-frame ones, with some missing. The repertoire has about 50,000 clones, roughly 94% of them found once; the top ten carry around 2.8%. The source material was PBMCs. These receptors originate from a woman aged 25-40 years in good health and a related stem cell transplant donor.

The V gene is TRBV27, the J gene TRBJ2-1; no clear D gene. CDR1 is MNHEY and CDR2 is SMNVEV in the germline V gene (reference sequence). The length of the CDR3 is 15 residues. The ends were cut back, 4 bases at V and 4 bases at J, with 14 bases in the middle. DNA of the CDR3: TGTGCCAGCAGTTCAGCCGGAGATAGTTACAATGAGCAGTTCTTC. Its protein product is CASSSAGDSYNEQFF.

This chain uses TRBV2 with TRBJ2-7; weak D call: TRBD2 (5 bases). The germline gives CDR1 SNHLY, CDR2 FYNNEI. V lost 4 bases to trimming and J lost 0 bases, with 13 bases between them. CDR3 length equals 15 residues. CDR3 sequence reads: CASSVFEGGSYEQYF. Here the CDR3 DNA reads TGTGCCAGCAGTGTATTCGAGGGTGGCTCCTACGAGCAGTACTTC.

The chain uses TRBV27 and TRBJ1-3; D might be TRBD1 (5 bases). This CDR3 contains 16 residues. Looked up from germline, CDR1 is MNHEY and CDR2 is SMNVEV (reference sequence). Trimming took off 2 bases at V and 2 bases at J, with 13 bases between the two ends. The CDR3 bases are TGTGCCAGCAGTTTAGGTGGGGGGGAACCTGGAAACACCATATATTTT. This encodes CASSLGGGEPGNTIYF.

This clone came up once. CDR3 loop: CASGSTMRALHF. The CDR3 DNA follows: TGTGCTAGTGGTTCAACCATGAGGGCCCTCCACTTT. This chain links TRBV12-5 with TRBJ1-6; no clear D. V lost 4 bases to trimming and J lost 14 bases, with 12 bases between them. The CDR3 has 12 amino acids. The germline CDR1 and CDR2 sequences are LGHNT and FRNRAP.

V gene TRBV2 combines with J gene TRBJ2-4, with a tentative D call TRBD1 (5 bases). The CDR3 consists of 15 residues. From germline, CDR1 is SNHLY and CDR2 FYNNEI. V lost 8 bases and J 0 bases, leaving 14 bases between the germline ends. The CDR3 spells CASADSSLAKNIQYF. CDR3 coding DNA: TGTGCCAGCGCAGACAGCTCCTTAGCCAAAAACATTCAGTACTTC.

V is TRBV11-3 and J is TRBJ2-1; 12 bases map to TRBD1. The CDR3 sequence is 15 residues long. Germline-derived CDR1 and CDR2 are SGHNT and YENEEA. Germline trimming cut 4 bases from V and 9 bases from J; bases unmatched to any gene: 7. CDR3 amino acids: CASSSRDRGQGEQFF. In nucleotides, the CDR3 is TGTGCCAGCAGCTCCCGGGACAGGGGGCAGGGTGAGCAGTTCTTC.

The gene calls are TRBV5-5 and TRBJ2-7; TRBD1 matches at 8 bases. This CDR3 spans 14 amino acids. Germline values: CDR1 SGHKS, CDR2 YYEKEE (reference sequence). Trimming took 4 bases from V and 2 from J; bases not matched to a gene: 5. This CDR3 is CASSPDRDTYEQYF. The CDR3 DNA sequence: TGTGCCAGCAGCCCGGACAGGGACACCTACGAGCAGTACTTC.

The V and J genes are TRBV30 and TRBJ1-1; D possibly corresponds to TRBD1 (6 bases). V was clipped by 3 bases and J by 0 bases, with 11 bases between them. The CDR3 is 14 amino acids. CDR1 GTSNPN and CDR2 SVGIG come from the germline V gene (reference sequence). The CDR3 DNA follows: TGTGCCTGGAGGGGGACAAACATGAACACTGAAGCTTTCTTT. Protein: CAWRGTNMNTEAFF.

The rearrangement links TRBV30 to TRBJ1-1, with D possibly matching TRBD1 (5 bases). This CDR3 spans 12 amino acids. Germline V CDR1 and CDR2: GTSNPN, SVGIG (reference sequence). The V end lost 0 bases, the J end lost 5 bases, and 7 bases lay between the germline ends. This chain's CDR3 is CAWSVGVTEAFF. CDR3 bases: TGTGCCTGGAGTGTAGGGGTGACTGAAGCTTTCTTT.

This chain joins TRBV5-1 and TRBJ2-7; D is perhaps TRBD2 (5 bases). The CDR3 spans 14 residues. V shed 0 bases and J shed 3 bases, with 10 bases lying between them. CDR1 and CDR2 (germline): SGHRS, YFSETQ. This CDR3 reads CASSLAHGSYEQYF. The CDR3 DNA sequence: TGCGCCAGCAGCTTGGCACATGGGAGCTACGAGCAGTACTTC.

J is TRBJ1-5 and V is TRBV10-3; D is perhaps TRBD1 (6 bases). Germline V gene data show CDR1 as ENHRY and CDR2 as SYGVKD. The V gene lost 5 bases and the J gene lost 5 bases, with 10 bases spanning the gap. The CDR3 is made up of 13 amino acids. The CDR3, as DNA: TGTGCCATCAGTCCAGGGGTTGATCAGCCCCAGCATTTT. Translated, it gives CAISPGVDQPQHF.

For the CDR3, the DNA is TGTGCCAGCAGCCCGGCAGGGGAAAGGGTCACCCAGCATTTT. Translating gives CASSPAGERVTQHF. The chain couples TRBV9 to TRBJ1-5; tentative D call: TRBD1 (6 bases). The CDR3 runs 14 residues. The V end was cut by 4 bases, the J end by 11 bases, with 19 bases between. From germline, CDR1 is SGDLS and CDR2 YYNGEE.

The gene calls are TRBV6-1 and TRBJ1-4; 7 bases map to TRBD1. Germline-derived CDR1 and CDR2 are MNHNS and SASEGT. The CDR3 totals 14 residues. The J segment lost 5 bases and the V segment lost 4 bases, leaving 4 bases of the junction unmatched. CDR3 residues: CASSGDRTNEKLFF. The CDR3 bases are TGTGCCAGCAGTGGGGACAGAACAAATGAAAAACTGTTTTTT.

The CDR3 region is CASSGGPGNTIYF. The CDR3 coding sequence is TGCGCCAGCAGTGGAGGGCCAGGAAACACCATATATTTT. The chain is built from TRBV5-1 and TRBJ1-3; no reliable D call. The germline V gene encodes CDR1 SGHRS and CDR2 YFSETQ. Trimming removed 5 bases at V and 4 bases at J, with 10 bases between. The CDR3 is 13 residues long.

This chain joins TRBV9 and TRBJ2-3, with 10 positions matching TRBD2. CDR1 and CDR2 (germline): SGDLS, YYNGEE. The CDR3 runs 16 residues. Trimming took 4 bases from V and 6 from J; bases not matched to a gene: 11. The CDR3 here is CASSTTGTSVRDTQYF. CDR3 DNA: TGTGCCAGCAGCACGACCGGGACTAGCGTACGGGATACGCAGTATTTT.

The V gene is TRBV30, the J gene TRBJ2-7, with 10 bases that match TRBD1. V shed 5 bases, J shed 1 base, and the junction held 17 bases outside the gene matches. CDR3 size: 18 residues. CDR1 is GTSNPN and CDR2 is SVGIG in the germline V gene (reference sequence). In nucleotides, the CDR3 is TGTGCCTGGGGTCGACACTCCGCCGGGACAGGGGCGTCCTACGAGCAGTACTTC. It yields the protein CAWGRHSAGTGASYEQYF.

The chain uses TRBV4-3 and TRBJ1-1; 7 bases match TRBD1. Losses at the gene ends were 3 bases for V and 11 bases for J; bases not matched to a gene: 18. This CDR3 spans 16 amino acids. Germline assignment: CDR1 LGHNA and CDR2 YSLEER. The CDR3 sequence: CASSQGLGGGGSEAFF. The CDR3 nucleotides read TGCGCCAGCAGCCAGGGCCTAGGAGGGGGCGGGTCGGAGGCTTTCTTT.

The rearrangement links TRBV7-6 to TRBJ1-3; the D is unclear. Germline CDR1 is SGHVS and CDR2 is FNYEAQ. V was pared by 4 bases and J by 3 bases, with 10 bases between. CDR3 length: 14 amino acids. This CDR3 reads CASSSPPSGNTIYF. DNA for the CDR3: TGTGCCAGCAGCTCCCCGCCGAGTGGAAACACCATATATTTT.

This sequence joins TRBV4-2 and TRBJ2-5, with TRBD2 matching over 16 bases. V was pared by 3 bases and J by 5 bases, with 9 bases of the junction left unmatched. Per the germline V gene, CDR1 is LGHNA and CDR2 is YNFKEQ. CDR3 length equals 18 residues. The CDR3 loop reads CASSHGTSGGAFGETQYF. CDR3 DNA sequence: TGTGCCAGCAGCCACGGGACTAGCGGGGGGGCTTTTGGCGAGACCCAGTACTTC.

J is TRBJ2-3 and V is TRBV10-2; 16 bases fit TRBD2. The germline V gene has CDR1 WSHSY and CDR2 SAAADI. This CDR3 is 18 amino acids long. Germline trimming cut 3 bases from V and 2 bases from J; bases unmatched to any gene: 5. CDR3 DNA sequence: TGCGCCAGCAGTGACGGGACTAGCGGGGGGGCTGTCACAGATACGCAGTATTTT. It translates to CASSDGTSGGAVTDTQYF.

The chain uses TRBV7-9 and TRBJ1-2, with D tentatively TRBD1 (6 bases). V was trimmed by 3 bases and J by 2 bases, leaving 10 bases between them. Germline V gene data show CDR1 as SEHNR and CDR2 as FQNEAQ (reference sequence). This CDR3 contains 14 residues. CDR3 loop: CASSFPTGNYGYTF. CDR3 coding DNA: TGTGCCAGCAGCTTCCCGACAGGAAACTATGGCTACACCTTC.